This TCR beta chain is from a study of T cell changes during pregnancy in multiple sclerosis. TCRdb's copy holds only in-frame clones and misses some; the assay was immunoSEQ multiplex PCR. Among some 67,000 clones listed, roughly 94% were seen once. This CDR3 is built from 13 residues. Looked up from germline, CDR1 is SGDLS and CDR2 is YYNGEE. V was shortened by 0 bases and J by 5 bases, with 9 bases between the two germline ends. The TCR sequence derives from a female donor with multiple sclerosis, enrolled in a pregnancy study. Sequencing was performed on peripheral blood, taken after pregnancy. V gene TRBV9 combines with J gene TRBJ2-7; D possibly corresponds to TRBD2 (5 bases). CDR3 amino acids: CASSVDSGNEQYF. The CDR3 DNA is TGTGCCAGCAGCGTAGATTCGGGGAACGAGCAGTACTTC.